The next 29 T cell receptor beta chains were all read from a single sample in a study of OX40 agonist ivuxolimab in advanced cancers. Here immunoSEQ multiplex PCR was the method, and the copy in TCRdb shows in-frame clones only, minus some. Of approximately 33,000 clones detected, more than 90% appear once; the ten largest clones hold about 25%. Sequences were derived from CD4+ or CD8+ T cells sorted from blood, sampled in a trial of the OX40 agonist ivuxolimab. Receptors originate from an adult with an advanced solid tumor such as melanoma, head and neck, liver or kidney cancer.

The V call is TRBV19, the J call TRBJ1-3; 7 bases fit TRBD1. Germline CDR1 LNHDA, CDR2 SQIVND (reference sequence). V gave up 4 bases and J gave up 0 bases; unmatched junction bases: 0. CDR3 length: 14 amino acids. The CDR3 here is CASSTGGSGNTIYF. The DNA for the CDR3 is TGTGCCAGTAGTACAGGGGGCTCTGGAAACACCATATATTTT.

CDR3 loop: CASSVTSRETQYF. The CDR3 bases are TGTGCCAGCAGTGTGACTAGCCGAGAGACCCAGTACTTC. This sequence joins TRBV2 and TRBJ2-5, with 7 bases fitting TRBD2. The CDR3 has 13 amino acids. The V segment lost 4 bases and the J segment 4 bases; nucleotides outside the gene matches: 3. The germline gives CDR1 SNHLY, CDR2 FYNNEI.

The V call is TRBV27, the J call TRBJ1-1, with a tentative D call TRBD1 (5 bases). The CDR3 is made up of 16 amino acids. Germline CDR1 is MNHEY and CDR2 is SMNVEV (reference sequence). V dropped 0 bases and J dropped 3 bases, with 14 bases sitting between them. The CDR3 is CASSLSGGSSDTEAFF. For the CDR3, the DNA is TGTGCCAGCAGTTTATCGGGGGGATCGTCCGACACTGAAGCTTTCTTT.

The rearrangement uses TRBV2 and TRBJ1-1; D gene unclear. Germline lookup yields CDR1 SNHLY and CDR2 FYNNEI. This CDR3 is built from 14 residues. The V end lost 6 bases, the J end lost 0 bases, and 11 bases lay between the germline ends. CDR3 in amino acids: CASSLSGMNTEAFF. The CDR3 DNA sequence: TGTGCCAGCAGCTTGTCAGGCATGAACACTGAAGCTTTCTTT.

V and J are TRBV6-5 and TRBJ2-7; D gene unclear. V was pared by 2 bases and J by 0 bases, with 8 bases between. Germline CDR1 and CDR2: MNHEY and SVGAGI. The CDR3 totals 14 residues. This CDR3 reads CASSYGQDSYEQYF. DNA of the CDR3: TGTGCCAGCAGTTACGGGCAGGACTCCTACGAGCAGTACTTC.

This rearrangement joins TRBV5-4 to TRBJ2-1; 7 nucleotides line up with TRBD1. The CDR3 runs 14 residues. The V and J ends lost 3 bases and 6 bases, in that order; junction bases with no gene match: 6. Germline-derived CDR1 and CDR2 are SGHNT and YYREEE (reference sequence). The CDR3 DNA follows: TGTGCCAGCAGCTCTTCGGACAGGCTCAATGAGCAGTTCTTC. It encodes CASSSSDRLNEQFF.

This clone appeared a single time. The chain joins TRBV7-9 to TRBJ2-1, with 7 nucleotides matching TRBD2. J gave up 5 bases and V 1 base, and 5 bases lay outside the gene matches. Germline CDR1 is SEHNR and CDR2 is FQNEAQ (reference sequence). CDR3 length equals 15 residues. This chain's CDR3 is CASSLGWLADNEQFF. The CDR3 DNA reads TGTGCCAGCAGCTTAGGGTGGCTAGCGGACAATGAGCAGTTCTTC.

This sequence joins TRBV11-2 and TRBJ2-3; a possible D gene is TRBD2 (6 bases). CDR3 length: 16 amino acids. Trimming took off 1 base at V and 2 bases at J, with 13 bases between the two ends. CDR1 is SGHAT, CDR2 FQNNGV, per germline. CDR3 region: CASSLGYSGNTDTQYF. CDR3 DNA: TGTGCCAGCAGCTTAGGATATAGCGGCAACACAGATACGCAGTATTTT.

This clone appeared once. V and J are TRBV30 and TRBJ2-5, with 16 bases aligning to TRBD2. Germline trimming cut 7 bases from V and 5 bases from J; bases unmatched to any gene: 13. The CDR3 has 17 amino acids. Germline values: CDR1 GTSNPN, CDR2 SVGIG (reference sequence). CDR3 sequence (DNA): TGTGCCTCTCGGACCGGGACTAGCGGGGGGGGCTGGGAGACCCAGTACTTC. This translates into CASRTGTSGGGWETQYF. Drawing the rest from reference TRBV30 and TRBJ2-5, the complete variable domain is SQTIHQWPATLVQPVGSPLSLECTVEGTSNPNLYWYRQAAGRGLQLLFYSVGIGQISSEVPQNLSASRPQDRQFILSSKKLLLSDSGFYLCASRTGTSGGGWETQYFGPGTRLLVL.

The rearrangement links TRBV7-6 to TRBJ2-7; D assignment may be TRBD1 or TRBD2 (6 bases each). Germline CDR1 is SGHVS and CDR2 is FNYEAQ. V was cut by 1 base and J by 3 bases, with 13 bases left in between. CDR3 length: 15 residues. The CDR3 DNA follows: TGTGCCAGCAGCTTAGAGGCGGGACACCTCTACGAGCAGTACTTC. Translated, it gives CASSLEAGHLYEQYF.

The chain links TRBV29-1 to TRBJ2-1; 9 bases are shared with TRBD1. CDR3 length: 16 residues. Trimming removed 6 bases from V and 4 bases from J; junction bases left unmatched: 13. Per the germline V gene, CDR1 is SQVTM and CDR2 is ANQGSEA. CDR3: CSVQGQQGARYNEQFF. Written as DNA, the CDR3 is TGCAGCGTACAAGGTCAACAGGGGGCTCGGTACAATGAGCAGTTCTTC.

The chain links TRBV9 to TRBJ1-2; D ambiguous. Germline V lookup: CDR1 SGDLS, CDR2 YYNGEE. Trimming took 4 bases from V and 3 from J, leaving 19 bases between them. This CDR3 comprises 16 residues. CDR3 sequence reads: CASSYVLSQGYYGYTF. The CDR3 coding sequence is TGTGCCAGCAGCTACGTACTCTCCCAAGGGTACTATGGCTACACCTTC.

The chain employs TRBV2 and TRBJ1-4; D is perhaps TRBD1 (6 bases). V was shortened by 6 bases and J by 8 bases, with 16 bases between the two germline ends. Germline CDR1 SNHLY, CDR2 FYNNEI. The CDR3 length is 14 residues. The CDR3 region is CASRGPGGDEKLFF. Here the CDR3 DNA reads TGTGCCAGCAGGGGGCCGGGGGGCGACGAAAAACTGTTTTTT.

The genes are TRBV5-4 and TRBJ2-1; 13 bases are a match to TRBD2. This CDR3 has 17 residues. CDR1 and CDR2 (germline): SGHNT, YYREEE (reference sequence). CDR3 region: CSSSEGPGLAGTDEQFF. In nucleotides, the CDR3 is TGTTCCTCCTCCGAGGGCCCGGGACTAGCGGGAACGGATGAGCAGTTCTTC. The variable domain in full, with the rest retrieved from reference TRBV5-4 and TRBJ2-1, is ETGVTQSPTHLIKTRGQQVTLRCSSQSGHNTVSWYQQALGQGPQFIFQYYREEENGRGNFPPRFSGLQFPNYSSELNVNALELDDSALYLCSSSEGPGLAGTDEQFFGPGTRLTVL.

The V gene is TRBV28, the J gene TRBJ2-3; 8 nucleotides align to TRBD2. With V trimmed by 3 bases and J by 3 bases, 8 bases remained unmatched. CDR1 is MDHEN, CDR2 SYDVKM, per germline. The CDR3 loop spans 16 amino acids. This CDR3 is CASSFPPGGTTDTQYF. The CDR3 DNA sequence: TGTGCCAGCAGTTTTCCCCCGGGAGGGACGACAGATACGCAGTATTTT.

The chain has TRBV2 and TRBJ1-1; 10 bases match TRBD1. The CDR3 extends over 12 amino acids. The junction had 1 base not matched to a gene; V was cut back by 7 bases and J by 5 bases. In germline, CDR1 is SNHLY, CDR2 FYNNEI. Here the CDR3 reads CASMGQGTEAFF. Here the CDR3 DNA reads TGTGCCAGCATGGGACAGGGGACTGAAGCTTTCTTT.

The gene calls are TRBV30 and TRBJ1-2; 7 nucleotides line up with TRBD1. This CDR3 spans 15 amino acids. In germline, CDR1 is GTSNPN, CDR2 SVGIG (reference sequence). V shed 1 base and J 5 bases; nucleotides not matched to a gene: 10. CDR3 DNA sequence: TGTGCCTGGAGTGCAGGGGGACCCCGCGTTTATGGCTACACCTTC. Protein product: CAWSAGGPRVYGYTF.

The V call is TRBV11-2, the J call TRBJ2-3; TRBD2 matches at 11 bases. With V trimmed by 5 bases and J by 0 bases, 13 bases remained unmatched. The germline CDR1 and CDR2 sequences are SGHAT and FQNNGV. The CDR3 covers 19 residues. The CDR3 loop reads CASSAWGTSGGPSTDTQYF. In DNA, the CDR3 is TGTGCCAGCAGCGCCTGGGGGACTAGCGGAGGCCCTAGCACAGATACGCAGTATTTT.

The chain uses TRBV14 and TRBJ2-1; 10 positions match TRBD2. This CDR3 comprises 15 residues. Germline CDR1 and CDR2: SGHDN and FVKESK. The V segment lost 2 bases and the J segment 5 bases; nucleotides outside the gene matches: 3. The CDR3 DNA reads TGTGCCAGCAGCCAAAAAACTAGCGGGAACAATGAGCAGTTCTTC. It specifies CASSQKTSGNNEQFF.

This clone was detected only a few times. The genes are TRBV19 and TRBJ1-5; TRBD1 agrees at 9 bases. CDR1 LNHDA and CDR2 SQIVND come from the germline V gene (reference sequence). J lost 1 base, V lost 6 bases, and 7 bases had no gene match. The CDR3 is 16 residues long. The CDR3 coding sequence is TGTGCCAGTAGAAGGACAGGGGAGGGGAGCAATCAGCCCCAGCATTTT. Translation gives CASRRTGEGSNQPQHF.

This clone was recorded only once. J is TRBJ1-1 and V is TRBV4-3, with D maybe TRBD1 (6 bases). The germline V gene encodes CDR1 LGHNA and CDR2 YSLEER. CDR3 length equals 14 residues. Trimming cost V 4 bases and J 1 base, with 10 bases left between them. Here the CDR3 reads CASSPGQTNTEAFF. For the CDR3, the DNA is TGCGCCAGCAGCCCGGGACAAACGAACACTGAAGCTTTCTTT.

The rearrangement links TRBV19 to TRBJ1-1; no reliable D call. Germline V gene lookup returns CDR1 LNHDA and CDR2 SQIVND (reference sequence). The CDR3 contains 13 residues. With 11 bases removed from V and 3 bases from J, the gap between germline ends came to 16 bases. The CDR3 DNA sequence: TGTGCCGTCCTAGGCAGAGACGACACTGAAGCTTTCTTT. It encodes CAVLGRDDTEAFF.

The chain couples TRBV25-1 to TRBJ1-4; TRBD1 agrees at 7 bases. Germline CDR1 MGHDK, CDR2 SYGVNS. The CDR3 contains 16 residues. With V trimmed by 3 bases and J by 4 bases, 8 bases remained unmatched. The DNA of the CDR3 is TGTGCCAGCAGTGACCGCTTACAGGGGTTTAATGAAAAACTGTTTTTT. This translates into CASSDRLQGFNEKLFF.

This sequence joins TRBV2 and TRBJ1-5, with unresolved D. Per the germline V gene, CDR1 is SNHLY and CDR2 is FYNNEI. The CDR3 consists of 14 residues. V was pared by 7 bases and J by 0 bases, with 10 bases between. Here the CDR3 reads CASKYGDSNQPQHF. The CDR3 nucleotides are TGTGCCAGCAAGTACGGGGATAGCAATCAGCCCCAGCATTTT.

The rearrangement uses TRBV9 and TRBJ1-1; a weak D match, TRBD1 (5 bases). CDR1 SGDLS and CDR2 YYNGEE come from the germline V gene. The CDR3 runs 18 residues. The ends were cut back, 0 bases at V and 3 bases at J, with 21 bases in the middle. The CDR3 loop is CASSVGGSIETVHTEAFF. CDR3 nucleotides: TGTGCCAGCAGCGTAGGAGGTTCTATTGAGACAGTACACACTGAAGCTTTCTTT.

This rearrangement joins TRBV14 to TRBJ2-1; D remains ambiguous. Germline loops: CDR1 SGHDN, CDR2 FVKESK. V lost 5 bases to trimming and J lost 3 bases, with 14 bases between them. The CDR3 length is 15 residues. CDR3 bases: TGTGCCAGCAGCGAAGCCTTACAGCGCTACAATGAGCAGTTCTTC. Residues: CASSEALQRYNEQFF.

This clone showed up just once. V usage is TRBV5-6 and J usage is TRBJ2-3; TRBD2 matches at 9 bases. Losses at the gene ends were 0 bases for V and 6 bases for J; bases not matched to a gene: 11. The CDR3 contains 17 residues. The V gene's germline CDR1 is SGHDT and CDR2 YYEEEE. CDR3 coding DNA: TGTGCCAGCAGCTTGGCCTCGGCGGGGGGGATTTCCGATACGCAGTATTTT. It is translated as CASSLASAGGISDTQYF.

The V gene is TRBV7-2, the J gene TRBJ2-2; 8 positions agree with TRBD2. The CDR3 length is 15 residues. CDR1 is SGHTA and CDR2 is FQGNSA in the germline V gene. The ends lost 2 bases at V and 7 bases at J; junction bases unmatched: 6. CDR3 protein: CASSLLAGHIGELFF. The CDR3 nucleotides read TGTGCCAGCAGCTTATTAGCGGGGCATATCGGGGAGCTGTTTTTT. Looking up the rest from reference TRBV7-2 and TRBJ2-2 gives the full variable domain: GAGVSQSPSNKVTEKGKDVELRCDPISGHTALYWYRQSLGQGLEFLIYFQGNSAPDKSGLPSDRFSAERTGGSVSTLTIQRTQQEDSAVYLCASSLLAGHIGELFFGEGSRLTVL.

The V call is TRBV2, the J call TRBJ1-6; TRBD1 is a possible D gene (6 bases). The CDR3 is 17 residues long. Trimming removed 3 bases at V and 0 bases at J, with 12 bases between. From germline, CDR1 is SNHLY and CDR2 FYNNEI. The CDR3 protein is CASSEPGVSSYNSPLHF. CDR3 nucleotides: TGTGCCAGCAGTGAGCCAGGGGTAAGCTCCTATAATTCACCCCTCCACTTT.